Described below is a single T cell receptor (beta chain) sequence and its context. This entry is derived from a study of T cells of healthy individuals. One entry per CDR3 protein results from TCRdb running MiXCR on the 5' RACE reads. The repertoire holds 60,000 to 70,000 distinct CDR3 sequences, with about 17% as singletons. V lost 5 bases to trimming and J lost 3 bases; unmatched junction nucleotides: 10. The CDR3 has 17 amino acids. Germline CDR1 is MNHEY and CDR2 is SVGEGT. The receptor's source is a human donor in good health. The rearrangement joins TRBV6-2 or TRBV6-3 to TRBJ2-7; 13 bases map to TRBD2. Written as DNA, the CDR3 is TGTGCCAGCAGTCCCTGGGGGACTAGCGGGGCTTACTACGAGCAGTACTTC. Amino acids: CASSPWGTSGAYYEQYF.